These 21 T cell receptor beta chains came from one sample sequenced in a study of blood T cell repertoires in COVID-19. Using immunoSEQ multiplex PCR, the repertoire was profiled, and TCRdb retains in-frame clones only, with some absent. Of over 25,000 clones listed, roughly nine tenths were seen once; the top ten hold 9.5% to 10%. Sequenced: peripheral blood. All receptors come from a human donor with active COVID-19. The donor label of this sample is uncertain.

In regard to this clone: This CDR3 is also generated by other DNA sequences in the sample. The chain employs TRBV4-1 and TRBJ1-1, with a weak D call TRBD1 (6 bases). V was shortened by 3 bases and J by 7 bases, with 9 bases between the two germline ends. This CDR3 is built from 12 residues. The germline CDR1 and CDR2 sequences are MGHRA and YSYEKL. The CDR3 sequence is CASSQGAGEAFF. CDR3 in DNA: TGCGCCAGCAGCCAGGGGGCCGGTGAAGCTTTCTTT.

About this clone itself: The sample contains more than one DNA sequence encoding this CDR3. The J gene is TRBJ2-7, the V gene TRBV7-6; D gene ambiguous. CDR3 length equals 13 residues. CDR1 and CDR2 from the germline V gene are SGHVS and FNYEAQ. Between the trimmed V and J ends, which lost 1 base and 3 bases, there was a span of 7 bases. This CDR3 reads CASSLGPNYEQYF. In nucleotides, the CDR3 is TGTGCCAGCAGCTTAGGGCCCAACTACGAGCAGTACTTC.

This clone was seen a handful of times. The V gene is TRBV5-1, the J gene TRBJ1-2; D ambiguous. This CDR3 is 14 amino acids long. Per the germline V gene, CDR1 is SGHRS and CDR2 is YFSETQ. The V end was cut by 4 bases, the J end by 4 bases, with 14 bases between. The CDR3, as DNA: TGCGCCAGCAGCGCGGAGGAAGAGGGCTATGGCTACACCTTC. Its protein product is CASSAEEEGYGYTF.

This clone is a singleton in its sample. The V and J genes are TRBV19 and TRBJ2-7; TRBD2 might be the D (6 bases). Trimming took off 6 bases at V and 3 bases at J, with 15 bases between the two ends. The germline V gene encodes CDR1 LNHDA and CDR2 SQIVND (reference sequence). The CDR3 extends over 14 amino acids. The CDR3 reads CASSFTLGGYEQYF. The CDR3 DNA is TGTGCCAGTAGCTTCACCTTGGGGGGCTACGAGCAGTACTTC.

DNA of the CDR3: TGTGCCAGCAGCTTCAAAGGACTAGCGGGGCCCGGGGAGCTGTTTTTT. Amino acid sequence: CASSFKGLAGPGELFF. This chain joins TRBV7-9 and TRBJ2-2; TRBD2 matches at 12 bases. Trimming cost V 3 bases and J 6 bases; bases outside gene matches: 5. CDR1 is SEHNR and CDR2 is FQNEAQ in the germline V gene (reference sequence). CDR3 length equals 16 residues.

The chain recombines TRBV6-2 or TRBV6-3 with TRBJ2-3; TRBD2 matches at 9 bases. J lost 0 bases, V lost 7 bases, and 14 bases had no gene match. CDR3 length: 18 amino acids. Per germline, CDR1 MNHEY and CDR2 SVGEGT. The CDR3 DNA reads TGTGCCAGCACCCCGAGGAATAGCGGGAGAGTTAGCACAGATACGCAGTATTTT. It translates to CASTPRNSGRVSTDTQYF.

This chain uses TRBV4-2 with TRBJ2-1, with 15 bases aligning to TRBD2. V was pared by 1 base and J by 9 bases, with 4 bases of the junction left unmatched. Per the germline V gene, CDR1 is LGHNA and CDR2 is YNFKEQ. The CDR3 contains 16 residues. The CDR3 protein is CASSQGTSGGAVEQFF. The CDR3 DNA reads as TGTGCCAGCAGCCAAGGGACTAGCGGGGGGGCCGTTGAGCAGTTCTTC.

The J gene is TRBJ1-1, the V gene TRBV7-2; no reliable D call. This CDR3 is built from 15 residues. The V end lost 4 bases, the J end lost 6 bases, and 18 bases lay between the germline ends. CDR1 and CDR2 (germline): SGHTA, FQGNSA. CDR3 in amino acids: CASSSVARGGSEAFF. CDR3 nucleotides: TGTGCCAGCAGCTCCGTTGCACGGGGTGGGTCTGAAGCTTTCTTT.

This chain connects TRBV5-1 to TRBJ2-1; the match to TRBD2 covers 11 bases. The CDR3 contains 18 residues. The junction had 12 bases not matched to a gene; V was cut back by 3 bases and J by 4 bases. The germline CDR1 and CDR2 sequences are SGHRS and YFSETQ. CDR3: CASSSGLAAEYQYNEQFF. Written as DNA, the CDR3 is TGCGCCAGCAGCTCGGGACTAGCGGCGGAATACCAGTACAATGAGCAGTTCTTC.

The chain couples TRBV28 to TRBJ2-2; the D gene is possibly TRBD2 (5 bases). Trimming pared 3 bases from V and 5 bases from J, leaving 19 bases between. Germline V gives CDR1 MDHEN, CDR2 SYDVKM. CDR3 length: 17 residues. CDR3 sequence reads: CASSFWSGVKITGELFF. The CDR3 DNA sequence: TGTGCCAGCAGTTTTTGGAGCGGCGTAAAGATTACCGGGGAGCTGTTTTTT. The full variable domain, completed using reference TRBV28 and TRBJ2-2, is DVKVTQSSRYLVKRTGEKVFLECVQDMDHENMFWYRQDPGLGLRLIYFSYDVKMKEKGDIPEGYSVSREKKERFSLILESASTNQTSMYLCASSFWSGVKITGELFFGEGSRLTVL.

As regards this clone: A read error may account for a junction end that differs from germline. The gene calls are TRBV5-4 and TRBJ1-1, with TRBD1 matching over 10 bases. CDR1 and CDR2 (germline): SGHNT, YYREEE (reference sequence). The CDR3 consists of 12 residues. CDR3: CASSLDRDRGSF. The CDR3 nucleotides are TGTGCCAGCAGCCTCGACCGGGACAGGGGTTCTTTT.

This chain joins TRBV5-4 and TRBJ2-7, with 12 bases aligning to TRBD2. Germline V gene lookup returns CDR1 SGHNT and CDR2 YYREEE (reference sequence). V shed 2 bases and J 3 bases; nucleotides not matched to a gene: 3. The CDR3 consists of 15 residues. CDR3: CASSFGLAGSYEQYF. DNA for the CDR3: TGTGCCAGCAGCTTCGGACTAGCGGGAAGCTACGAGCAGTACTTC.

In its sample, this clone was seen a few times. The chain uses TRBV30 and TRBJ1-1; D is possibly TRBD1 (6 bases). Germline CDR1 and CDR2: GTSNPN and SVGIG (reference sequence). V lost 3 bases and J 1 base, leaving 12 bases between the germline ends. The CDR3 spans 14 residues. CDR3 in amino acids: CAWRTGLGNTEAFF. CDR3 nucleotides: TGTGCCTGGAGAACAGGGCTGGGGAACACTGAAGCTTTCTTT.

This clone was seen more than once but under ten times. The rearrangement uses TRBV27 and TRBJ2-3; D is unresolved. Germline V gives CDR1 MNHEY, CDR2 SMNVEV (reference sequence). V was pared by 3 bases and J by 0 bases, with 10 bases between. This CDR3 contains 15 residues. The CDR3 DNA follows: TGTGCCAGCAGTTTCGTACATCCCAGCACAGATACGCAGTATTTT. This encodes CASSFVHPSTDTQYF.

The chain couples TRBV7-8 to TRBJ1-5; tentative D call: TRBD1 (6 bases). This CDR3 contains 14 residues. Germline CDR1 is SGHVS and CDR2 is FQNEAQ. V was trimmed by 0 bases and J by 7 bases, leaving 10 bases between them. Here the CDR3 DNA reads TGTGCCAGCAGCTTAGCCAGGGGACACCAGCCCCAGCATTTT. This sequence encodes CASSLARGHQPQHF.

CDR3 nucleotides: TGTGCCAGCAGTCACGACAGGGGGCAAGAAAAACTGTTTTTT. Its translation is CASSHDRGQEKLFF. J is TRBJ1-4 and V is TRBV6-5; 10 bases align to TRBD1. V was pared by 5 bases and J by 8 bases, with 5 bases of the junction left unmatched. The germline V gene encodes CDR1 MNHEY and CDR2 SVGAGI. The CDR3 consists of 14 residues.

The V call is TRBV4-3, the J call TRBJ2-3; D may be TRBD1 (6 bases). CDR3 size: 16 residues. Trimming cost V 3 bases and J 0 bases, with 13 bases left between them. The germline V gene encodes CDR1 LGHNA and CDR2 YSLEER. The CDR3 bases are TGCGCCAGCAGCCACAGAAGACAGGTTAGCACAGATACGCAGTATTTT. Its protein is CASSHRRQVSTDTQYF.

J is TRBJ2-3 and V is TRBV28; 7 nucleotides match TRBD2. The CDR3 length is 15 residues. Unmatched junction bases numbered 12, after V lost 8 bases and J lost 4 bases. Looked up from germline, CDR1 is MDHEN and CDR2 is SYDVKM. The CDR3 sequence is CASAPTSMGSDTQYF. CDR3 DNA: TGTGCCAGCGCTCCGACTAGCATGGGCTCAGATACGCAGTATTTT.

The rearrangement uses TRBV6-2 or TRBV6-3 and TRBJ2-7; no reliable D call. The ends were cut back, 0 bases at V and 5 bases at J, with 11 bases in the middle. Germline CDR1 MNHEY, CDR2 SVGEGT. The CDR3 contains 14 residues. DNA for the CDR3: TGTGCCAGCAGTTACTCTGCTTCTATGGACGAGCAGTACTTC. Its translation is CASSYSASMDEQYF.

The chain links TRBV6-5 to TRBJ2-1; 8 bases are a match to TRBD1. CDR1 MNHEY and CDR2 SVGAGI come from the germline V gene. The CDR3 sequence is 14 residues long. With V trimmed by 8 bases and J by 3 bases, 6 bases remained unmatched. CDR3 sequence: CASGWTGSYNEQFF. CDR3 DNA sequence: TGTGCCAGCGGATGGACAGGGAGCTACAATGAGCAGTTCTTC.

This sequence joins TRBV24-1 and TRBJ2-7, with 9 bases aligning to TRBD1. This CDR3 has 15 amino acids. V was pared by 4 bases and J by 5 bases, with 8 bases of the junction left unmatched. Germline assignment: CDR1 KGHDR and CDR2 SFDVKD. CDR3 amino acids: CATSEPGTGPNEQYF. CDR3 in DNA: TGTGCCACCAGTGAGCCCGGGACAGGGCCCAACGAGCAGTACTTC.